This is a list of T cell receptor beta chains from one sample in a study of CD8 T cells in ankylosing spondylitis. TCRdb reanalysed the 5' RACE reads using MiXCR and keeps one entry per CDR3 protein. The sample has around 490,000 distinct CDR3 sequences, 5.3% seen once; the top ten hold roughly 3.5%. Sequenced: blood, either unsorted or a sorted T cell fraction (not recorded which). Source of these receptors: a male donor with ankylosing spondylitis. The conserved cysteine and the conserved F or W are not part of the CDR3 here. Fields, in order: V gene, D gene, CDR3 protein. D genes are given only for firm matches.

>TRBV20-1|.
CAVSGLGQLRSNQPQH
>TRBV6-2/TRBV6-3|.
ASSYLGQYTGELF
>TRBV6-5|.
ASSYSERYNEQF
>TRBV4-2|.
ASSQESWTYNEQF
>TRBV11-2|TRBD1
AITWTGRYGYT
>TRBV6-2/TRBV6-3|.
ASSYNQGQPQH
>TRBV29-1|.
SVEGGRVGGYT
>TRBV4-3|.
ASSLSGGREAF
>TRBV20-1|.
SASRDYQETQY
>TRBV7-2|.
ASSLGFEGNTEAF
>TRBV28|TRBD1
ASSSGTGVDTQY
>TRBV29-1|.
SVAAGASMNTEAF
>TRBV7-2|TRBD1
ASSRNRGQETQY